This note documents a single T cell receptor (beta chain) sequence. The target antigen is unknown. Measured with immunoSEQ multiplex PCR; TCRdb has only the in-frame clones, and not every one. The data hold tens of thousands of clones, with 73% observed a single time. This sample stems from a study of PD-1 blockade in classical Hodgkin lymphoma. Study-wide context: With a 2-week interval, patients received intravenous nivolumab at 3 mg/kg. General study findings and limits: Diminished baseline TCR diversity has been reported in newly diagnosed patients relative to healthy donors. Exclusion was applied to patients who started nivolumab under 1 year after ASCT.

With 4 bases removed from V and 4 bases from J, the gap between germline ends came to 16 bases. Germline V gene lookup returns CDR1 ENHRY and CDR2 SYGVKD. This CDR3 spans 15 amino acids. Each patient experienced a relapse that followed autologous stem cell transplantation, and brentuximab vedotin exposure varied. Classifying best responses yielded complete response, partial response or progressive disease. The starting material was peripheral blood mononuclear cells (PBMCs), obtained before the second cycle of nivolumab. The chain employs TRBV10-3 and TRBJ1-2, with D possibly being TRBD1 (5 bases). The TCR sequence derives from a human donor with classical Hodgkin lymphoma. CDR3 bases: TGTGCCATCAGTGGGGCCTCCGGGGCCGGCTATGGCTACACCTTC. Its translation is CAISGASGAGYGYTF.